These 27 T cell receptor beta chains were sequenced from one sample in a study of cytomegalovirus exposure and HLA in healthy donors. Amplification used 60 Vbeta primers and 13 Jbeta primers. Sequencing was performed with immunoSEQ multiplex PCR; in TCRdb, only in-frame clones are kept and a portion is missing. Among more than 95,000 clones, 75% to 85% were seen once, and the ten largest hold roughly 10%. What was sequenced was PBMCs. Receptors were obtained from a woman aged 45-65 years in good health and CMV-seropositive.

The V and J genes are TRBV5-5 and TRBJ1-2; a possible D gene is TRBD1 (5 bases). The V gene's germline CDR1 is SGHKS and CDR2 YYEKEE (reference sequence). V lost 0 bases to trimming and J lost 4 bases, with 16 bases between them. The CDR3 sequence is 16 residues long. CDR3 sequence reads: CASSLGGQARTYGYTF. The DNA for the CDR3 is TGTGCCAGCAGCTTGGGGGGCCAGGCCAGGACCTATGGCTACACCTTC.

The chain couples TRBV19 to TRBJ2-1; TRBD2 matches 11 bases. V trimming: 4 bases; J trimming: 6 bases; junction bases outside the gene matches: 2. The CDR3 is 14 amino acids. Germline V gene sequence: CDR1 LNHDA, CDR2 SQIVND (reference sequence). Here the CDR3 reads CASSKGTSGNEQFF. DNA of the CDR3: TGTGCCAGTAGTAAGGGGACTAGCGGCAATGAGCAGTTCTTC. The full variable domain, rest sourced from reference TRBV19 and TRBJ2-1, is DGGITQSPKYLFRKEGQNVTLSCEQNLNHDAMYWYRQDPGQGLRLIYYSQIVNDFQKGDIAEGYSVSREKKESFPLTVTSAQKNPTAFYLCASSKGTSGNEQFFGPGTRLTVL.

The chain is built from TRBV4-3 and TRBJ1-4; TRBD1 agrees at 11 bases. Looked up from germline, CDR1 is LGHNA and CDR2 is YSLEER. This CDR3 is built from 17 residues. With V trimmed by 3 bases and J by 7 bases, 10 bases remained unmatched. In DNA, the CDR3 is TGCGCCAGCAGCCAGAGGTTGGGGACAGGGGGTGGTGAAAAACTGTTTTTT. The encoded protein is CASSQRLGTGGGEKLFF.

The chain employs TRBV10-3 and TRBJ2-5; D is possibly TRBD2 (6 bases). This CDR3 has 13 residues. Germline V gene sequence: CDR1 ENHRY, CDR2 SYGVKD. V was shortened by 5 bases and J by 2 bases, with 9 bases between the two germline ends. The CDR3 region is CAISSGLQETQYF. Here the CDR3 DNA reads TGTGCCATCAGTTCAGGACTACAAGAGACCCAGTACTTC.

The gene calls are TRBV5-5 and TRBJ2-5, with 8 nucleotides matching TRBD2. CDR1 and CDR2 from the germline V gene are SGHKS and YYEKEE (reference sequence). V was clipped by 3 bases and J by 3 bases; unmatched bases: 4. This CDR3 is built from 14 residues. CDR3 sequence reads: CASSSLSGEETQYF. The CDR3 DNA is TGTGCCAGCAGCTCCCTTAGCGGGGAAGAGACCCAGTACTTC.

This clone was seen a handful of times. The rearrangement uses TRBV6-1 and TRBJ1-1; 10 bases line up with TRBD1. There are 15 residues in the CDR3. The V segment lost 8 bases and the J segment 1 base; nucleotides outside the gene matches: 7. Germline CDR1 MNHNS, CDR2 SASEGT. The CDR3 protein is CASSTGGGRNTEAFF. The CDR3 DNA reads as TGTGCCAGCTCGACAGGGGGCGGGAGGAACACTGAAGCTTTCTTT.

The chain joins TRBV12-5 to TRBJ2-2, with 7 nucleotides matching TRBD1. V dropped 0 bases and J dropped 6; count of bases not matched to a gene: 10. There are 17 residues in the CDR3. Germline CDR1 and CDR2: LGHNT and FRNRAP. The CDR3 reads CASGLVRTGEHPGELFF. CDR3 bases: TGTGCTAGTGGTTTGGTACGCACAGGGGAACATCCCGGGGAGCTGTTTTTT.

The rearrangement links TRBV5-1 to TRBJ2-1; 9 bases are a match to TRBD1. The CDR3 is made up of 14 amino acids. The germline V gene encodes CDR1 SGHRS and CDR2 YFSETQ. The V segment lost 5 bases and the J segment 8 bases; nucleotides outside the gene matches: 8. CDR3 loop: CASRRRDRVHEQFF. The DNA for the CDR3 is TGCGCCAGCAGAAGAAGGGACAGGGTGCATGAGCAGTTCTTC.

The chain links TRBV28 to TRBJ1-5, with D perhaps matching TRBD1 (6 bases). The CDR3 extends over 14 amino acids. The germline gives CDR1 MDHEN, CDR2 SYDVKM. The V end was cut by 1 base, the J end by 5 bases, with 9 bases between. The CDR3 reads CASSLFAGDQPQHF. The CDR3 bases are TGTGCCAGCAGTTTATTTGCAGGGGATCAGCCCCAGCATTTT.

The genes are TRBV6-9 and TRBJ2-5; TRBD2 matches 9 bases. Trimming cost V 1 base and J 5 bases; bases outside gene matches: 5. Germline V gene data show CDR1 as MNHGY and CDR2 as SVAAGI. This CDR3 region has 15 residues. Here the CDR3 reads CASSYLRGGMETQYF. The CDR3 DNA reads as TGTGCCAGCAGTTATTTGCGGGGGGGAATGGAGACCCAGTACTTC.

This clone was seen a single time. The chain links TRBV5-4 to TRBJ2-1; TRBD2 aligns across 7 bases. V gave up 1 base and J gave up 2 bases; unmatched junction bases: 6. This CDR3 is 16 amino acids long. Germline CDR1 SGHNT, CDR2 YYREEE (reference sequence). The CDR3 spells CASSLPPSGAYNEQFF. The CDR3 coding sequence is TGTGCCAGCAGCTTGCCGCCTAGCGGAGCCTACAATGAGCAGTTCTTC. The full variable domain, with the rest looked up from reference TRBV5-4 and TRBJ2-1, is ETGVTQSPTHLIKTRGQQVTLRCSSQSGHNTVSWYQQALGQGPQFIFQYYREEENGRGNFPPRFSGLQFPNYSSELNVNALELDDSALYLCASSLPPSGAYNEQFFGPGTRLTVL.

The V gene is TRBV5-6, the J gene TRBJ2-1, with D hard to call. This CDR3 spans 12 amino acids. CDR1 is SGHDT, CDR2 YYEEEE, per germline. Between the trimmed V and J ends, which lost 2 bases and 12 bases, there was a span of 12 bases. In DNA form, the CDR3 reads TGTGCCAGCAGCTTATCGGAGCTTGGGCAGTTCTTC. Translation gives CASSLSELGQFF.

The chain recombines TRBV27 with TRBJ2-7; a possible D gene is TRBD1 (5 bases). The germline V gene encodes CDR1 MNHEY and CDR2 SMNVEV (reference sequence). This CDR3 is built from 14 residues. Trimming took 6 bases from V and 0 from J, leaving 12 bases between them. The DNA of the CDR3 is TGTGCCAGCAGCCCCTATCAGGGCTCCTACGAGCAGTACTTC. Protein product: CASSPYQGSYEQYF.

The chain uses TRBV9 and TRBJ1-4, with D possibly being TRBD1 (6 bases). In germline, CDR1 is SGDLS, CDR2 YYNGEE. The length of the CDR3 is 15 residues. V lost 4 bases, J lost 4 bases, and 14 bases lay in between. The CDR3 sequence is CASSTRDKLNEKLFF. The CDR3 DNA is TGTGCCAGCAGCACGAGGGACAAGCTTAATGAAAAACTGTTTTTT.

This clone turned up a few times. The chain employs TRBV6-6 and TRBJ2-7; unclear D gene. Germline lookup yields CDR1 MNHNY and CDR2 SVGAGI (reference sequence). V was clipped by 6 bases and J by 0 bases, with 9 bases between them. The CDR3 spans 13 residues. This CDR3 reads CASSLTASYEQYF. The CDR3 coding sequence is TGTGCCAGCAGCCTAACAGCCTCCTACGAGCAGTACTTC.

V and J are TRBV5-1 and TRBJ1-1, with D maybe TRBD1 (6 bases). The CDR3 contains 17 residues. The V and J ends lost 0 bases and 3 bases respectively, with 18 bases between them. Per the germline V gene, CDR1 is SGHRS and CDR2 is YFSETQ. CDR3 coding DNA: TGCGCCAGCAGCTTGGGAAATACAGGGCAGCCCTACACTGAAGCTTTCTTT. It is translated as CASSLGNTGQPYTEAFF.

The chain has TRBV10-1 and TRBJ2-7, with 7 bases matching TRBD2. Looked up from germline, CDR1 is WNHNN and CDR2 is SYGVQD (reference sequence). Germline trimming cut 0 bases from V and 4 bases from J; bases unmatched to any gene: 12. The CDR3 sequence is 17 residues long. DNA for the CDR3: TGCGCCAGCAGTGAGTCAAGTCGCGCGGGAGAGGAGTACGAGCAGTACTTC. Protein product: CASSESSRAGEEYEQYF.

The chain joins TRBV29-1 to TRBJ2-5; perhaps TRBD1 as D (6 bases). This CDR3 region has 12 residues. Germline CDR1 and CDR2: SQVTM and ANQGSEA. CDR3 in amino acids: CSTNGGEGTQYF. The CDR3, as DNA: TGCAGTACCAATGGGGGCGAGGGGACCCAGTACTTC.

The V call is TRBV30, the J call TRBJ2-1, with D unresolved. CDR3 length: 14 amino acids. Trimming took 1 base from V and 6 from J, leaving 13 bases between them. The germline V gene encodes CDR1 GTSNPN and CDR2 SVGIG (reference sequence). This CDR3 reads CAWSDDLLLNEQFF. The CDR3 DNA follows: TGTGCCTGGAGTGACGACTTGTTACTCAATGAGCAGTTCTTC.

The chain joins TRBV5-1 to TRBJ1-1; 7 bases are shared with TRBD1. The V gene's germline CDR1 is SGHRS and CDR2 YFSETQ. The CDR3 covers 17 residues. The junction had 12 bases not matched to a gene; V was cut back by 3 bases and J by 1 base. The CDR3 sequence is CASSWSPFRTGNTEAFF. Written as DNA, the CDR3 is TGCGCCAGCAGCTGGTCCCCCTTTAGGACAGGGAACACTGAAGCTTTCTTT.

V gene TRBV4-3 combines with J gene TRBJ2-5, with 9 bases that match TRBD1. This CDR3 comprises 15 residues. Germline CDR1 reads LGHNA; CDR2 reads YSLEER. V dropped 2 bases and J dropped 5; count of bases not matched to a gene: 6. DNA for the CDR3: TGCGCCAGCAGCCAACAACAGGGGGCGCGGGAGACCCAGTACTTC. Translated: CASSQQQGARETQYF.

This chain connects TRBV7-2 to TRBJ2-7; TRBD2 matches 12 bases. The V and J ends lost 5 bases and 4 bases, in that order; junction bases with no gene match: 6. Germline CDR1 and CDR2: SGHTA and FQGNSA. This CDR3 contains 15 residues. CDR3 nucleotides: TGTGCCAGCAGCCGAACTAGCGGGGGGCCGTACGAGCAGTACTTC. It specifies CASSRTSGGPYEQYF.

This chain uses TRBV19 with TRBJ1-1; perhaps TRBD1 as D (5 bases). V was cut by 7 bases and J by 5 bases, with 20 bases left in between. The CDR3 contains 15 residues. Germline CDR1 and CDR2: LNHDA and SQIVND (reference sequence). The CDR3 region has the DNA TGTGCCAGTACCCCTATCCCAGGGAAGGGAACTGAAGCTTTCTTT. This gives the protein CASTPIPGKGTEAFF.

The chain couples TRBV2 to TRBJ1-1, with a tentative D call TRBD1 (5 bases). Germline V lookup: CDR1 SNHLY, CDR2 FYNNEI. V was shortened by 5 bases and J by 3 bases, with 19 bases between the two germline ends. The CDR3 has 16 amino acids. The CDR3 protein is CASSPRKRGGDTEAFF. Here the CDR3 DNA reads TGTGCCAGCAGTCCCCGGAAGAGGGGCGGGGACACTGAAGCTTTCTTT. Drawing the rest from reference TRBV2 and TRBJ1-1, the complete variable domain is EPEVTQTPSHQVTQMGQEVILRCVPISNHLYFYWYRQILGQKVEFLVSFYNNEISEKSEIFDDQFSVERPDGSNFTLKIRSTKLEDSAMYFCASSPRKRGGDTEAFFGQGTRLTVV.

This CDR3 is CATQGTDHPGELFF. The CDR3 coding sequence is TGTGCCACCCAAGGGACAGACCACCCCGGGGAGCTGTTTTTT. V usage is TRBV10-3 and J usage is TRBJ2-2, with TRBD1 matching over 7 bases. Germline-derived CDR1 and CDR2 are ENHRY and SYGVKD. CDR3 length: 14 residues. Unmatched junction bases numbered 11, after V lost 10 bases and J lost 6 bases.

This rearrangement joins TRBV25-1 to TRBJ1-2; tentatively, D is TRBD1 (6 bases). Trimming pared 2 bases from V and 2 bases from J, leaving 9 bases between. From germline, CDR1 is MGHDK and CDR2 SYGVNS. The CDR3 is 14 residues long. The CDR3 bases are TGTGCCAGCAGTGAAGAGGGGGGGAACTATGGCTACACCTTC. It codes for CASSEEGGNYGYTF.

A few counts support this clone. The junction departs from the called germline gene at one end, perhaps through a read error. Other DNA sequences in this sample translate to the same CDR3. The chain has TRBV7-7 and TRBJ1-1, with D perhaps matching TRBD1 (5 bases). Germline loops: CDR1 SSHAT, CDR2 FNYEAQ (reference sequence). This CDR3 region has 13 residues. This CDR3 reads CASSLDRNTEAFF. In DNA, the CDR3 is TGTGCTAGCAGCTTAGACAGGAACACTGAAGCTTTCTTT.